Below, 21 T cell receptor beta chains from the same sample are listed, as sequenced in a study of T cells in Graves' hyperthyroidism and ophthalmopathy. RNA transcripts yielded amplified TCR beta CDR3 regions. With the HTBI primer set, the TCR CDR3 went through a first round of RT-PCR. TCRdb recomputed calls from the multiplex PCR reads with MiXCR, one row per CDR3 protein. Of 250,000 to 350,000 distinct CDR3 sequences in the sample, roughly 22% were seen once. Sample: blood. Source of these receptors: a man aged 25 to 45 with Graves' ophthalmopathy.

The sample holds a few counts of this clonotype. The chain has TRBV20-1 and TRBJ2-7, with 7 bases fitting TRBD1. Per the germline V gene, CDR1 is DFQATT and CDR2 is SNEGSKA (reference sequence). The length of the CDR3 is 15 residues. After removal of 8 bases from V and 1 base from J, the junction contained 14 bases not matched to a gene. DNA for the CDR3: TGCAGTATACAACAGGGGCCCGACCCATCCTACGAGCAGTACTTC. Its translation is CSIQQGPDPSYEQYF.

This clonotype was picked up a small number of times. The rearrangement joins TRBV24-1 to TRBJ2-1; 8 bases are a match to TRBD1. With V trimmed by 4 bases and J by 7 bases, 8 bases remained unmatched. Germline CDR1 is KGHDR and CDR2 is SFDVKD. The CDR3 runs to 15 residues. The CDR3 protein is CATSEAGTGRNEQFF. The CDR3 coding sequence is TGTGCCACCAGTGAAGCCGGGACAGGACGAAATGAGCAGTTCTTC.

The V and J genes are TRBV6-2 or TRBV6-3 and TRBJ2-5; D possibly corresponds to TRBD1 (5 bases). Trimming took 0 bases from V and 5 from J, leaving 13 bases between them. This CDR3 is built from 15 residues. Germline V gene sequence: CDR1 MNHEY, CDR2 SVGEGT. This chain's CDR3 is CASSYSPAAGETQYF. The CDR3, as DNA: TGTGCCAGCAGTTACTCCCCCGCCGCAGGGGAGACCCAGTACTTC.

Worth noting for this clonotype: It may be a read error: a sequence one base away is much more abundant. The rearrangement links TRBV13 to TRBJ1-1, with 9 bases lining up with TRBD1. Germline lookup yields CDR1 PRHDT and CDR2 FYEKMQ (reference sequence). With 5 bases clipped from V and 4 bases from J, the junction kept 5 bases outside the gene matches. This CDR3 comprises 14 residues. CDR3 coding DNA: TGTGCCAGCAGCCCGGACAGGGGAGGCACTGAAGCTTTCTTT. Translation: CASSPDRGGTEAFF. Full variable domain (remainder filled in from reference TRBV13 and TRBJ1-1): AAGVIQSPRHLIKEKRETATLKCYPIPRHDTVYWYQQGPGQDPQFLISFYEKMQSDKGSIPDRFSAQQFSDYHSELNMSSLELGDSALYFCASSPDRGGTEAFFGQGTRLTVV.

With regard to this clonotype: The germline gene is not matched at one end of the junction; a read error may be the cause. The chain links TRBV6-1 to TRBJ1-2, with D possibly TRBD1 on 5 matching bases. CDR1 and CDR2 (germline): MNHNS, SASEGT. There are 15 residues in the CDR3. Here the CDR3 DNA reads TGTGCCAGCAGGGAAGGACACGCACTCTCCTATGGCTACACCTTC. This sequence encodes CASREGHALSYGYTF.

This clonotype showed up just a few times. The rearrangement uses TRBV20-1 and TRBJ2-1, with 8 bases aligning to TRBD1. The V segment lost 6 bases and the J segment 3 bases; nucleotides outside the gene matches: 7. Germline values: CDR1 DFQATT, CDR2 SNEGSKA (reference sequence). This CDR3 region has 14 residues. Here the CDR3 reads CSATDRVFYNEQFF. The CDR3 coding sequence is TGCAGTGCCACGGACAGGGTATTCTACAATGAGCAGTTCTTC.

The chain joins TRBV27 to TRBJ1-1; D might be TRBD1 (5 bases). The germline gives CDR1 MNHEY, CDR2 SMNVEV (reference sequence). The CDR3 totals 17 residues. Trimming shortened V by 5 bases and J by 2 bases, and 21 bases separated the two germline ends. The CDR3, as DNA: TGTGCCAGCAGTCCCGGGGGGTTACGCCCCATTAACACTGAAGCTTTCTTT. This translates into CASSPGGLRPINTEAFF.

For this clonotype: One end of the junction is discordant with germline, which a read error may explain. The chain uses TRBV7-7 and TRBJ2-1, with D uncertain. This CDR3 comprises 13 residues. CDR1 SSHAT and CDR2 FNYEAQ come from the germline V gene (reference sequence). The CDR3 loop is CASSFEARSEQFF. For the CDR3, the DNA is TGTGCTAGCAGCTTTGAAGCGCGGAGTGAGCAGTTCTTC.

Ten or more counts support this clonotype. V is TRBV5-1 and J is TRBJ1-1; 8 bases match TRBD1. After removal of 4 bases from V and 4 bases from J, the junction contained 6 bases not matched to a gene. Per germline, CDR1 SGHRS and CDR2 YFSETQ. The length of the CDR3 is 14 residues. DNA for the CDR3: TGCGCCAGCAGCCCCGGACAGGGTGGCACTGAAGCTTTCTTT. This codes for CASSPGQGGTEAFF.

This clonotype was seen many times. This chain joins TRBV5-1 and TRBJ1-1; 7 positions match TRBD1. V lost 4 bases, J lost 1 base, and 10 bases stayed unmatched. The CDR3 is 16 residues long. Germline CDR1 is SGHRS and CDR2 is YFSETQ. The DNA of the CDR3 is TGCGCCAGCAGCCAGGGCCACAGGGGAGCGAACACTGAAGCTTTCTTT. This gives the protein CASSQGHRGANTEAFF.

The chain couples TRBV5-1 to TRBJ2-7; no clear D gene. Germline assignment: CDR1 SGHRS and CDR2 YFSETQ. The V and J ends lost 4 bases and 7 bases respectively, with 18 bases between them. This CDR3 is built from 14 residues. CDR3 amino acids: CASSQNSPDKEQYF. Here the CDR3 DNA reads TGCGCCAGCAGCCAGAATTCCCCGGATAAAGAGCAGTACTTC.

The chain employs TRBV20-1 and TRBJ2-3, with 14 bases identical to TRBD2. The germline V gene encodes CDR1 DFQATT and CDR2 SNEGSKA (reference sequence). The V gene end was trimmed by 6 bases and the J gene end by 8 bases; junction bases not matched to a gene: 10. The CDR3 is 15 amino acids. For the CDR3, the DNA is TGCAGTGCCGACCGACTAGCGGGAGGGCCTGGTACGCAGTATTTT. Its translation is CSADRLAGGPGTQYF.

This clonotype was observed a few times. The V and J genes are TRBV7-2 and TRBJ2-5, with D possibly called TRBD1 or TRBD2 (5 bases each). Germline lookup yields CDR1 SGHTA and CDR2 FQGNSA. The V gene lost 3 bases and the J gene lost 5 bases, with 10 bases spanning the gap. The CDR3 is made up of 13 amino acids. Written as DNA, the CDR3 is TGTGCCAGCAGCTTTGGGGACGGCGAGACCCAGTACTTC. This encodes CASSFGDGETQYF. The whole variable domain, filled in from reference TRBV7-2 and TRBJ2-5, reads GAGVSQSPSNKVTEKGKDVELRCDPISGHTALYWYRQSLGQGLEFLIYFQGNSAPDKSGLPSDRFSAERTGGSVSTLTIQRTQQEDSAVYLCASSFGDGETQYFGPGTRLLVL.

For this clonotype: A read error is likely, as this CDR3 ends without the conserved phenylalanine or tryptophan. CDR3 nucleotide sequence: TGTGCCAGCACTGGGGTGGCATTTATGAACACTGAAGCTTTCTCT. Protein: CASTGVAFMNTEAFS. This sequence joins TRBV18 and TRBJ1-1; D is unresolved. The CDR3 covers 15 residues. The germline CDR1 and CDR2 sequences are KGHSH and LQKENI. V was pared by 8 bases and J by 0 bases, with 16 bases between.

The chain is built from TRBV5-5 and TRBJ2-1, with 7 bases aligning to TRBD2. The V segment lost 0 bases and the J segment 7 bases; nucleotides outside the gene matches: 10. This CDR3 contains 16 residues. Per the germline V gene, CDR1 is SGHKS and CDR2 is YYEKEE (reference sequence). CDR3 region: CASSLGPGGAMNEQFF. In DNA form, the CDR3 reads TGTGCCAGCAGCTTGGGTCCGGGAGGTGCTATGAATGAGCAGTTCTTC.

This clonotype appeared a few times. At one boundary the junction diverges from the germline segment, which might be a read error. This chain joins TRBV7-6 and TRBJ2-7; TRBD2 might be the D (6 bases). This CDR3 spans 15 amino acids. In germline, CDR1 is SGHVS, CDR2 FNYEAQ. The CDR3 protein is CASSLEEGFSYEQHF. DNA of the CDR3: TGTGCCAGCAGCTTAGAGGAGGGTTTTTCCTACGAGCAGCACTTC.

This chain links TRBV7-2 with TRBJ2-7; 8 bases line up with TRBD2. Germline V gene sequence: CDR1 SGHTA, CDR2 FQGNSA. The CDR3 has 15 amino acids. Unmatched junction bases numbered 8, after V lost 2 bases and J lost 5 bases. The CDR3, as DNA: TGTGCCAGCAGCTTAATGGGGACTAGGCATCACGAGCAGTACTTC. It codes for CASSLMGTRHHEQYF. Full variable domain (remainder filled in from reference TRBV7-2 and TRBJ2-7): GAGVSQSPSNKVTEKGKDVELRCDPISGHTALYWYRQSLGQGLEFLIYFQGNSAPDKSGLPSDRFSAERTGGSVSTLTIQRTQQEDSAVYLCASSLMGTRHHEQYFGPGTRLTVT.

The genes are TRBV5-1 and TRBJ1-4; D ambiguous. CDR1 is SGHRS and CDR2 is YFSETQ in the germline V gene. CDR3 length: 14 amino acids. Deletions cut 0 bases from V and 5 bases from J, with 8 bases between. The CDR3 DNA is TGCGCCAGCAGCTTGGCTCAAGCAAATGAAAAACTGTTTTTT. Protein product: CASSLAQANEKLFF.

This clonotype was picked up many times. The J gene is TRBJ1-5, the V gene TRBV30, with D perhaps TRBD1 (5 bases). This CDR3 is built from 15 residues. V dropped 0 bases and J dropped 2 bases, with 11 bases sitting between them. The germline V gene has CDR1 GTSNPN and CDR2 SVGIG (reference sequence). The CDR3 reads CAWSVHGGGNQPQHF. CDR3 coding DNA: TGTGCCTGGAGTGTACATGGAGGGGGCAATCAGCCCCAGCATTTT.

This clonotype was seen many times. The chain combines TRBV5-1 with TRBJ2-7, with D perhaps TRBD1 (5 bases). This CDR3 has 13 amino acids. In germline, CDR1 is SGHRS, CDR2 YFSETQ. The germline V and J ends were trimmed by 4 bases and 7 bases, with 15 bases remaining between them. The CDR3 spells CASSIRESREQYF. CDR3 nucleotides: TGCGCCAGCAGCATCAGGGAATCGCGGGAGCAGTACTTC.

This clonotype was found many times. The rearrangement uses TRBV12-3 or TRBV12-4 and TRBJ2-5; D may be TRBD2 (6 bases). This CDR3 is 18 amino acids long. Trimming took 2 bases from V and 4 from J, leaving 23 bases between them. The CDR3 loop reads CASSLMSGGREGRETQYF. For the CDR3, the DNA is TGTGCCAGCAGTTTAATGTCCGGAGGGCGGGAAGGCAGAGAGACCCAGTACTTC.